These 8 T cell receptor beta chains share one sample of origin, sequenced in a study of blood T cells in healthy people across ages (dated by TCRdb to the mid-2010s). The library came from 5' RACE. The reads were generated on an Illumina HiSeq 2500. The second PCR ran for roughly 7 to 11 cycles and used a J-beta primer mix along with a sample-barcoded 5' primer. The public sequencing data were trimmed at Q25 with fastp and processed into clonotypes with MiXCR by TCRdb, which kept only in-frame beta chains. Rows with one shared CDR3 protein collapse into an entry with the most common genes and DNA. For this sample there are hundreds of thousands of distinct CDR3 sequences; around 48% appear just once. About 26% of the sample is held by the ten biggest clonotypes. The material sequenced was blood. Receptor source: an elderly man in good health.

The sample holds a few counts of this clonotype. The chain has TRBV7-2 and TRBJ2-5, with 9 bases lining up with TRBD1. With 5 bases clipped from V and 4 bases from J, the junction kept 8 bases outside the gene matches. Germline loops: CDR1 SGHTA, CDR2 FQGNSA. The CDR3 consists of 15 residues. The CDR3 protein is CASSLGTGFRETQYF. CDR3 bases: TGTGCCAGCAGCCTCGGGACAGGGTTTCGAGAGACCCAGTACTTC.

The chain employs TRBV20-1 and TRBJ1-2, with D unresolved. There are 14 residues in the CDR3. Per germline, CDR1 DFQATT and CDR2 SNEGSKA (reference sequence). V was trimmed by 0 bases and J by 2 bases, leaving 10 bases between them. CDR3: CSARDRRRNYGYTF. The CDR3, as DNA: TGCAGTGCTAGAGACCGGAGACGGAACTATGGCTACACCTTC.

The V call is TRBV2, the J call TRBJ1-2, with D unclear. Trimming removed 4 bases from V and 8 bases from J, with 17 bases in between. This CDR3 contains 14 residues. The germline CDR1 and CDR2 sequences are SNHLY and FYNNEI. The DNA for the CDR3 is TGTGCCAGCAGTGTGCTGGGTACGGGGTACGGCTACACCTTC. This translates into CASSVLGTGYGYTF.

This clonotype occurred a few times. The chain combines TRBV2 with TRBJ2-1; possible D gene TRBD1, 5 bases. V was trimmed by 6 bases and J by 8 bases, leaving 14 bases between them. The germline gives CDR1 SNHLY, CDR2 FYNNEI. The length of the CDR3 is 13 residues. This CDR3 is CASSPNLGDEQFF. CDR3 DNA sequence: TGTGCCAGCAGCCCAAACCTAGGGGATGAGCAGTTCTTC.

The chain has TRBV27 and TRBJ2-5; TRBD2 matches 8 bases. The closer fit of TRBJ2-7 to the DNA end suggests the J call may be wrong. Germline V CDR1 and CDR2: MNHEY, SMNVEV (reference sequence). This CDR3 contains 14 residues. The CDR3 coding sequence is TGTGCCAGCAGGTTAGGACACCGGGGGGGCGAGCAGTACTTC. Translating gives CASRLGHRGGEQYF.

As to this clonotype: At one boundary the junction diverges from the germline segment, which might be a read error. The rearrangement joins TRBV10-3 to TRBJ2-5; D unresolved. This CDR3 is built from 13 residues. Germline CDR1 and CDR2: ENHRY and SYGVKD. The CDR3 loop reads CAVSVSKQETQYF. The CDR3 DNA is TGTGCCGTCAGCGTAAGCAAGCAAGAGACCCAGTACTTC.

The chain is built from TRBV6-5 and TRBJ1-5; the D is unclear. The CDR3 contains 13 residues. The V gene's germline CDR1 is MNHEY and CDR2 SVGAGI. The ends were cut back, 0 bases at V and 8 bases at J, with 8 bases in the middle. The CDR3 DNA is TGTGCCAGCAGTTACTCTGGAGTTGAGCCCCAGCATTTT. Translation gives CASSYSGVEPQHF.

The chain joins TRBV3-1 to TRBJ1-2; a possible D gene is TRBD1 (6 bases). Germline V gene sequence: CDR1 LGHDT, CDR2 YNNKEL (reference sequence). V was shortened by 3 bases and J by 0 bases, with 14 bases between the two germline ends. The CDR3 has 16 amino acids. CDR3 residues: CASSHPGQPTNYGYTF. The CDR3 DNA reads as TGTGCCAGCAGCCACCCGGGACAACCCACTAACTATGGCTACACCTTC. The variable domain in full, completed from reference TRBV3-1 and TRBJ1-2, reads DTAVSQTPKYLVTQMGNDKSIKCEQNLGHDTMYWYKQDSKKFLKIMFSYNNKELIINETVPNRFSPKSPDKAHLNLHINSLELGDSAVYFCASSHPGQPTNYGYTFGSGTRLTVV.